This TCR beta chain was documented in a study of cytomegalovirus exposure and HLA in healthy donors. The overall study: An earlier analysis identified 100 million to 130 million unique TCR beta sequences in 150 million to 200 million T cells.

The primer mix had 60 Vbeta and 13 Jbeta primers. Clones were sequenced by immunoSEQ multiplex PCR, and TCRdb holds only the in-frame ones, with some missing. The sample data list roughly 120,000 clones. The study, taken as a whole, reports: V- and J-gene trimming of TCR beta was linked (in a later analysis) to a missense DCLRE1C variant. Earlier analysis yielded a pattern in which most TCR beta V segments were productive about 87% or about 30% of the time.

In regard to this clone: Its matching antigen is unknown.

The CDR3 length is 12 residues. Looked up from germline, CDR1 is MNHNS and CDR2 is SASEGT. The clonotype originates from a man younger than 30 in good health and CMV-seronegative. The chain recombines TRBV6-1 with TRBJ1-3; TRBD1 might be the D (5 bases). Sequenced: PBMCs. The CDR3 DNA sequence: TGTGGGGGAGGCAGGGTGGGAAACACCATATATTTT. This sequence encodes CGGGRVGNTIYF.